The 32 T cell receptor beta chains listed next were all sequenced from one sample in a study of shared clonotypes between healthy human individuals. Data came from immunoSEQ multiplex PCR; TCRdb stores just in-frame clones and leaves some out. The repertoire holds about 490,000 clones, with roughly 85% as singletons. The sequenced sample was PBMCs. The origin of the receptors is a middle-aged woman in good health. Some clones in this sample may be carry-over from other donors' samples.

As DNA, the CDR3 is TGTGCCAGCAGTTACGGGTCCGAAAGGGCCTACGAGCAGTACTTC. This codes for CASSYGSERAYEQYF. The chain carries TRBV6-5 and TRBJ2-7; D is unresolved. Germline CDR1 and CDR2: MNHEY and SVGAGI. Between the trimmed V and J ends, which lost 2 bases and 2 bases, there was a span of 13 bases. This CDR3 has 15 amino acids.

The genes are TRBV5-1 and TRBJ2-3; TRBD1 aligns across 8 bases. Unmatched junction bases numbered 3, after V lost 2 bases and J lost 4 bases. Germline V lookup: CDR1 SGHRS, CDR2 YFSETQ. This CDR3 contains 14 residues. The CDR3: CASSFGQGPDTQYF. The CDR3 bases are TGCGCCAGCAGCTTCGGACAGGGACCAGATACGCAGTATTTT. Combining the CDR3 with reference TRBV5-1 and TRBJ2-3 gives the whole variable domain KAGVTQTPRYLIKTRGQQVTLSCSPISGHRSVSWYQQTPGQGLQFLFEYFSETQRNKGNFPGRFSGRQFSNSRSEMNVSTLELGDSALYLCASSFGQGPDTQYFGPGTRLTVL.

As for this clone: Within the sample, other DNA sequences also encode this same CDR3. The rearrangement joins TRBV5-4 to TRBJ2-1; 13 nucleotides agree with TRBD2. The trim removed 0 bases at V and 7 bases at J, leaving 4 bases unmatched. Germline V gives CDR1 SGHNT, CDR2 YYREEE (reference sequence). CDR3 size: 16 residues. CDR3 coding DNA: TGTGCCAGCAGCTTGGGGGGACTAGCGGGAAATAATGAGCAGTTCTTC. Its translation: CASSLGGLAGNNEQFF.

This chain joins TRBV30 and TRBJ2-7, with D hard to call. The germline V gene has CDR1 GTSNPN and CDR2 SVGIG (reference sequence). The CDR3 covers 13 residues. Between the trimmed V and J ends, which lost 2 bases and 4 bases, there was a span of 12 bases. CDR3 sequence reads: CAWSLMADYEQYF. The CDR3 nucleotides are TGTGCCTGGAGTCTCATGGCGGATTACGAGCAGTACTTC.

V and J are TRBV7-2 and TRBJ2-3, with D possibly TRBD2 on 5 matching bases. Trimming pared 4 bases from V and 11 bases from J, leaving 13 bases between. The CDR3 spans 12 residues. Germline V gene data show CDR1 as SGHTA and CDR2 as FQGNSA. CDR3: CASSSPSRGQYF. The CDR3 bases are TGTGCCAGCAGCTCTCCCAGCCGGGGGCAGTATTTT.

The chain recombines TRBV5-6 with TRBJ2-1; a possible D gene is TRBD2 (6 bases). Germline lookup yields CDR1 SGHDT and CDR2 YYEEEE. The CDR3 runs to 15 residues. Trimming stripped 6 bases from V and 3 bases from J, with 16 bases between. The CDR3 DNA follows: TGTGCCAGCACTTGGGGGGAGGCTTTCTACAATGAGCAGTTCTTC. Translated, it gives CASTWGEAFYNEQFF.

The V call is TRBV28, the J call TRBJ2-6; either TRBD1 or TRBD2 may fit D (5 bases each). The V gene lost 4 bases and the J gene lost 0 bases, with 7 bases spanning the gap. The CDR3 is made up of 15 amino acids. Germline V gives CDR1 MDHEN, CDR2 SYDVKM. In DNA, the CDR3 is TGTGCCAGCAGTTCGAGGGGCTCTGGGGCCAACGTCCTGACTTTC. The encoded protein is CASSSRGSGANVLTF. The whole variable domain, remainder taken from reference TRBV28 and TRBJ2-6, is DVKVTQSSRYLVKRTGEKVFLECVQDMDHENMFWYRQDPGLGLRLIYFSYDVKMKEKGDIPEGYSVSREKKERFSLILESASTNQTSMYLCASSSRGSGANVLTFGAGSRLTVL.

CDR3 sequence: CASRTPQSSSYNEQFF. The CDR3 coding sequence is TGTGCAAGTCGCACCCCTCAATCGAGCTCCTACAATGAGCAGTTCTTC. J is TRBJ2-1 and V is TRBV12-2; no DNA check was done on the table's D call, TRBD2. TRBV12-2 is a pseudogene segment. The CDR3 spans 16 residues.

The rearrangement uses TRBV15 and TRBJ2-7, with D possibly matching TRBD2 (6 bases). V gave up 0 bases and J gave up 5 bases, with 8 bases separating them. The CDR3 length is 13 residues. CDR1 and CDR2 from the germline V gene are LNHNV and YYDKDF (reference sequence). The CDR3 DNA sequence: TGTGCCACCAGCAGAGATCGGAGGGACGAGCAGTACTTC. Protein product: CATSRDRRDEQYF.

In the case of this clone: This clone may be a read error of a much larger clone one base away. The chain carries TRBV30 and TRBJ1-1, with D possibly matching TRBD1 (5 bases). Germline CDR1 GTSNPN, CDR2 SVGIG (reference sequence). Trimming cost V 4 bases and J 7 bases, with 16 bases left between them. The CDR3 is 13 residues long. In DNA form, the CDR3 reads TGTGCCTGGACCAGGCAGAATGACAGTGAAGCTTTCTTT. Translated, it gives CAWTRQNDSEAFF.

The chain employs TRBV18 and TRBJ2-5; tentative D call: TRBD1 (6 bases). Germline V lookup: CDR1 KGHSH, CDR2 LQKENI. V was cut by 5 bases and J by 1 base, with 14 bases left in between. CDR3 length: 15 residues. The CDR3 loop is CASSTTGPTQETQYF. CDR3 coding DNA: TGTGCCAGCTCAACGACAGGACCTACCCAAGAGACCCAGTACTTC.

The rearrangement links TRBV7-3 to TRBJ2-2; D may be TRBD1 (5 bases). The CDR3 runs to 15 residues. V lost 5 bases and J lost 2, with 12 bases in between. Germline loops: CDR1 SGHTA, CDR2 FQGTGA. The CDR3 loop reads CASSPYRSNTGELFF. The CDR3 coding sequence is TGTGCCAGCAGCCCCTACAGGTCTAACACCGGGGAGCTGTTTTTT.

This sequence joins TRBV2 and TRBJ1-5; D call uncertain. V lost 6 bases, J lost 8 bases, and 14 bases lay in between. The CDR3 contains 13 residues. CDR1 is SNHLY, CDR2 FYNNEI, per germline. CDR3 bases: TGTGCCAGCAGAAACGGGCTTCAGGAGCCCCAGCATTTT. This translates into CASRNGLQEPQHF.

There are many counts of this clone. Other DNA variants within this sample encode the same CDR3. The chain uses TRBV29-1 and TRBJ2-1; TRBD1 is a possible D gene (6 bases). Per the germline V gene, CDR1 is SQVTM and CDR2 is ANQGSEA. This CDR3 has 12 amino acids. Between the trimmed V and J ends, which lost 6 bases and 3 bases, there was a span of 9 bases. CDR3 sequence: CSVGASYNEQFF. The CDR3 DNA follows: TGCAGCGTGGGGGCTAGCTACAATGAGCAGTTCTTC.

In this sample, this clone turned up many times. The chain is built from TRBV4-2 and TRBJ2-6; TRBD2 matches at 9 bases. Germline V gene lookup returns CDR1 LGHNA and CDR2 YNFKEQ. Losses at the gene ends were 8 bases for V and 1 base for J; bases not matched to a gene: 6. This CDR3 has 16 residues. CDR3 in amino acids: CASVAGDFSGANVLTF. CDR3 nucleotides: TGTGCCAGCGTAGCGGGAGACTTTTCTGGGGCCAACGTCCTGACTTTC.

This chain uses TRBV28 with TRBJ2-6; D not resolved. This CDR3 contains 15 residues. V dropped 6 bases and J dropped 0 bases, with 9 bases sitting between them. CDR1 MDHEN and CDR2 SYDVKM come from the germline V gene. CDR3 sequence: CASRQPGSGANVLTF. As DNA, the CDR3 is TGTGCCAGCAGACAACCGGGCTCTGGGGCCAACGTCCTGACTTTC.

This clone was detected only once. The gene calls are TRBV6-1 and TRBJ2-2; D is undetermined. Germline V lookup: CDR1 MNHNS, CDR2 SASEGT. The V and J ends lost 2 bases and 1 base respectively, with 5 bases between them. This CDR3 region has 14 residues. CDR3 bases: TGTGCCAGCAGTGAAACGGGGAACACCGGGGAGCTGTTTTTT. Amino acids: CASSETGNTGELFF.

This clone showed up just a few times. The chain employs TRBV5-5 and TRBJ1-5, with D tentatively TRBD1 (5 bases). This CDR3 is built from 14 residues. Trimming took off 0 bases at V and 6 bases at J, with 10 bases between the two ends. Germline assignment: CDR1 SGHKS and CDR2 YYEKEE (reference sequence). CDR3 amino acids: CASSLGSGGQPQHF. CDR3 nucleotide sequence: TGTGCCAGCAGCTTGGGTTCGGGGGGTCAGCCCCAGCATTTT.

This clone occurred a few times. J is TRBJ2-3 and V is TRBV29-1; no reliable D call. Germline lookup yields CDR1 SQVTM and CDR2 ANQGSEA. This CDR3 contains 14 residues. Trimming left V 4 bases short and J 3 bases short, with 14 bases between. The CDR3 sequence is CSVGWQVRTDTQYF. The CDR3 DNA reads TGCAGCGTTGGTTGGCAGGTACGGACAGATACGCAGTATTTT.

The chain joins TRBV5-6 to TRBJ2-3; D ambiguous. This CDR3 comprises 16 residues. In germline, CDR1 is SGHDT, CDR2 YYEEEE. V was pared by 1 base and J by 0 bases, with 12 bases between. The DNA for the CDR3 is TGTGCCAGCAGCTTGATGACACAAGCTAGCACAGATACGCAGTATTTT. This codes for CASSLMTQASTDTQYF.

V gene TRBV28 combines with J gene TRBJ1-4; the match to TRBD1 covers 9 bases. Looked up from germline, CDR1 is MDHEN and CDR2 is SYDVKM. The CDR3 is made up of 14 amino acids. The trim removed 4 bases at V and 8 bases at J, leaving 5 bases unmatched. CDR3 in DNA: TGTGCCAGCAGTTCGAGACAGGGGGGCGAAAAACTGTTTTTT. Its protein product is CASSSRQGGEKLFF.

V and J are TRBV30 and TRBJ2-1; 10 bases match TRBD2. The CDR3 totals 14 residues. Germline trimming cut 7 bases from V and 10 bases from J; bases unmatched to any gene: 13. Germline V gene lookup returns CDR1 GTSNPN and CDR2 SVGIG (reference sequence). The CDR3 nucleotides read TGTGCCTCCGGGGCAGCGGGAGGGCCGGTGGAGCAGTTCTTC. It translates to CASGAAGGPVEQFF.

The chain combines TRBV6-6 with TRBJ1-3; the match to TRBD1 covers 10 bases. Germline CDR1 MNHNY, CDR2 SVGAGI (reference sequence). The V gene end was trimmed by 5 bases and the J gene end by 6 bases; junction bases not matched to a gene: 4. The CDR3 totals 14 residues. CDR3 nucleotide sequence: TGTGCCAGCAGTCGGGGGACAGGGGAAAACACCATATATTTT. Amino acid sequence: CASSRGTGENTIYF.

The CDR3 loop is CSWGCLQPQHF. The CDR3 DNA reads as TGCAGCTGGGGGTGTCTTCAGCCCCAGCATTTT. The chain couples TRBV20-1 to TRBJ1-5, with D perhaps TRBD1 (5 bases). Germline CDR1 DFQATT, CDR2 SNEGSKA (reference sequence). This CDR3 spans 11 amino acids.

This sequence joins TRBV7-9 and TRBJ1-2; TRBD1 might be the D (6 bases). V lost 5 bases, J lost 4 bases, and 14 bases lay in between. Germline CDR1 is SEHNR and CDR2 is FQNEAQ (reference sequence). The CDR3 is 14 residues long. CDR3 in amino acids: CASSEGGGGYGYTF. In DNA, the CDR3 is TGTGCCAGCAGCGAGGGAGGGGGAGGCTATGGCTACACCTTC.

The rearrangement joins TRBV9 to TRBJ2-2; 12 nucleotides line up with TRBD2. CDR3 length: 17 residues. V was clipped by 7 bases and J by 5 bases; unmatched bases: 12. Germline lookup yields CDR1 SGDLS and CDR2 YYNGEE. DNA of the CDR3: TGTGCCAGCTCTCCGGGACTAGCGGGTTCGGGGACCGGGGAGCTGTTTTTT. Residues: CASSPGLAGSGTGELFF.

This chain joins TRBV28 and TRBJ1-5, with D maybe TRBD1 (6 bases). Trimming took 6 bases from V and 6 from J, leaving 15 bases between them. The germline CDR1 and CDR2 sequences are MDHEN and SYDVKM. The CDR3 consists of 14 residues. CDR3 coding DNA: TGTGCCAGCAGGGCAGGGGCAGGGGTTCAGCCCCAGCATTTT. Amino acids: CASRAGAGVQPQHF.

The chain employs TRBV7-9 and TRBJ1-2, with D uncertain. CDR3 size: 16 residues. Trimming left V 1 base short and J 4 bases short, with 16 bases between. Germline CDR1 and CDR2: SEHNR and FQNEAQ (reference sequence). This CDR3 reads CASSLVQPSGPYGYTF. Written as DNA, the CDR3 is TGTGCCAGCAGCTTAGTACAGCCGTCCGGGCCCTATGGCTACACCTTC.

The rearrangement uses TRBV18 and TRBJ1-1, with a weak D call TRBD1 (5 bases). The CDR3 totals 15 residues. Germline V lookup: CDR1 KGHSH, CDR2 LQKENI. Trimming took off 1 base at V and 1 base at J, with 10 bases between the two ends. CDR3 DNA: TGTGCCAGCTCACCACTCAAAAGGGGGAACACTGAAGCTTTCTTT. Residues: CASSPLKRGNTEAFF.

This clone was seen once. CDR3 amino acids: CASSLFPGQVREKLFF. CDR3 sequence (DNA): TGTGCCAGCAGTTTATTCCCGGGACAGGTCCGTGAAAAACTGTTTTTT. This rearrangement joins TRBV28 to TRBJ1-4; 8 positions match TRBD1. Looked up from germline, CDR1 is MDHEN and CDR2 is SYDVKM. There are 16 residues in the CDR3. V trimming: 1 base; J trimming: 7 bases; junction bases outside the gene matches: 8.

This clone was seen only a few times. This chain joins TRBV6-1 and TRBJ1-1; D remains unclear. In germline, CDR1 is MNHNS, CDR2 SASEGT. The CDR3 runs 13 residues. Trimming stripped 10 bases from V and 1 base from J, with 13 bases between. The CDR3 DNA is TGTGCCACGAGTTACCAGGAGAACACTGAAGCTTTCTTT. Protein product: CATSYQENTEAFF.

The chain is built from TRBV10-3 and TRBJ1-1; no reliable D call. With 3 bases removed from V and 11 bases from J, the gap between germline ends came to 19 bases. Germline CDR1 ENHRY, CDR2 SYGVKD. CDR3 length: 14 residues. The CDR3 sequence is CAISDPLWGAAAFF. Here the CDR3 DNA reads TGTGCCATCAGTGACCCGCTTTGGGGAGCGGCGGCTTTCTTT.